The rows below give T cell receptor beta chains drawn from one sample of a study of OX40 agonist ivuxolimab in advanced cancers. Assay: immunoSEQ multiplex PCR; the TCRdb copy retains only in-frame clones and omits some. The sample lists about 64,000 clones; about 88% were seen once. Sequenced material: CD4+ or CD8+ T cells sorted from blood, taken in a trial of the OX40 agonist ivuxolimab. These receptors were taken from an adult with an advanced solid tumor such as melanoma, head and neck, liver or kidney cancer. Both conserved end residues are part of each CDR3. A D gene is named only where the DNA matches it firmly. Size is stated for part of the rows, as once, few or many counts, or as a class when the clone is expanded.

abundance | d_gene | j_gene | v_gene | CDR3nt | CDR3aa
- | - | TRBJ2-3 | TRBV5-5 | TGTGCCAGCAGCGAGCAGGGGGGTATAGATACGCAGTATTTT | CASSEQGGIDTQYF
- | TRBD1 | TRBJ1-2 | TRBV2 | TGTGCCAGCAGTGCCAACAGGGGGGACTATGGCTACACCTTC | CASSANRGDYGYTF
- | - | TRBJ2-3 | TRBV15 | TGTGCCACCAGCAGAGGGATTTCAACAGATACGCAGTATTTT | CATSRGISTDTQYF
- | - | TRBJ2-2 | TRBV15 | TGTGCCACCAGCAGGGGAATAGCAGGAAGGGGCACCGGGGAGCTGTTTTTT | CATSRGIAGRGTGELFF
- | - | TRBJ2-2 | TRBV28 | TGTGCCAGCAGTTTGGGGGGCCAGGGCACCGGGGAGCTGTTTTTT | CASSLGGQGTGELFF
- | TRBD1 | TRBJ1-1 | TRBV2 | TGTGCCAGCAGCCCACAGGGGGCCCGCACTGAAGCTTTCTTT | CASSPQGARTEAFF
- | - | TRBJ2-7 | TRBV5-4 | TGTGCCAGCAGCTTGACAACGGGCTACGAGCAGTACTTC | CASSLTTGYEQYF
- | - | TRBJ2-1 | TRBV6-5 | TGTGCCAGCAGTTGGGGAGACTTAGGGTCCAATGAGCAGTTCTTC | CASSWGDLGSNEQFF
- | - | TRBJ2-7 | TRBV5-1 | TGCGCCAGCAGCTGGACGACAGGACCCTACGAGCAGTACTTC | CASSWTTGPYEQYF
- | TRBD2 | TRBJ2-1 | TRBV7-9 | TGTGCCAGCAGCTTTATAGCGGGAGGGAGGTTTCACAATGAGCAGTTCTTC | CASSFIAGGRFHNEQFF
once | - | TRBJ1-2 | TRBV6-6 | TGTGCCAGCAGTTACTCAGAGGTTGGGAACTATGGCTACACCTTC | CASSYSEVGNYGYTF
once | - | TRBJ1-3 | TRBV6-1 | TGTGCCAGTGAAAGGGTCTTCCATTCTGGAAACACCATATATTTT | CASERVFHSGNTIYF
- | TRBD2 | TRBJ2-1 | TRBV7-9 | TGTGCCAGCAGCCCAACCGGGACTAGCGGGAGATATGAGCAGTTCTTC | CASSPTGTSGRYEQFF
- | - | TRBJ1-4 | TRBV19 | TGTGCCAGTAGTATTTTGCTGAATGAAAAACTGTTTTTT | CASSILLNEKLFF
- | - | TRBJ2-7 | TRBV19 | TGTGCCAGTAGTTCCCTCGACAGTTCCTACGAGCAGTACTTC | CASSSLDSSYEQYF
- | - | TRBJ2-3 | TRBV2 | TGTGCCAGCAAGGTTCAGCCTGGCACAGATACGCAGTATTTT | CASKVQPGTDTQYF
once | - | TRBJ2-3 | TRBV2 | TGTGCCTCCGAACAGGGAGATACGCAGTATTTT | CASEQGDTQYF
- | - | TRBJ2-1 | TRBV9 | TGTGCCAGCAGCGTTCCTAGCGCCCATCGAACCTACAATGAGCAGTTCTTC | CASSVPSAHRTYNEQFF
once | - | TRBJ2-5 | TRBV5-6 | TGTGCCAGCAGCTTGGGTCTAGCGCTGTACCAAGAGACCCAGTACTTC | CASSLGLALYQETQYF
few | - | TRBJ2-3 | TRBV7-3 | TGTGCCAGCAGCGCACGGGGGAGCACAGATACGCAGTATTTT | CASSARGSTDTQYF